This TCR beta chain was observed in a study of T cell repertoires in cytomegalovirus infection. Study summary: CMV epitopes in the study were HLA-C-restricted (recently identified) and HLA-B-restricted (well studied). Signatures in public TCR beta sequences pointed to both CMV infection and matching HLA type.

In germline, CDR1 is MNHNY, CDR2 SVGAGI (reference sequence). The CDR3 length is 12 residues. V was shortened by 2 bases and J by 10 bases, with 12 bases between the two germline ends. In TCRdb, the reads were re-called with MiXCR into one record per CDR3 protein. The sample shows around 770,000 distinct CDR3 sequences, 25% to 35% of them seen only once. Overall study results and limits: The ex vivo response was dominated by HLA-C-restricted CMV-specific TCR beta clonotypes.

This clonotype was counted a few times. What it binds is not known. The sequence came from a human donor in good health (CMV status not recorded). Some clones in this sample may be carry-over from other donors' samples. The sequencing here drew on cultured CD8+ T cells from PBMCs, taken from culture after CMV antigen stimulation. This chain uses TRBV6-6 with TRBJ2-7; D gene ambiguous. CDR3 coding DNA: TGTGCCAGCAGTTACCCCGGAGCGCCCCAGTACGTC. Amino acid sequence: CASSYPGAPQYV.